The clone carrying this T cell receptor (beta chain) has ten or more counts. Its specificity is unknown. The V and J ends lost 7 bases and 0 bases, in that order; junction bases with no gene match: 8. The CDR3 is 16 amino acids. Germline loops: CDR1 MDHEN, CDR2 SYDVKM. This sample was included in a study of spatial heterogeneity in lung cancer. Study-wide results and limits: Counts that tracked tumor mutation counts were those of expanded intratumoral alpha and beta TCRs.

Time point denoted: sample taken at primary tumor resection. One entry per CDR3 protein, called by TCRdb with MiXCR from the 5' RACE reads. The table includes about 10,000 distinct CDR3 sequences, 10% to 15% detected once. This TCR came from a female donor with early-stage non-small cell lung cancer. The sample was lung tumor tissue, taken at surgery. This chain connects TRBV28 to TRBJ1-3, with 8 bases that match TRBD1. DNA of the CDR3: TGTGCCAGCACCGAGCCGGACAGGGTCTCTGGAAACACCATATATTTT. Its translation is CASTEPDRVSGNTIYF.